One sample yielded the 30 T cell receptor beta chains listed below, sequenced in a study of human T cells and chemical hapten exposure. TCRdb called the RACE reads again in MiXCR, with one record for every CDR3 protein. The sample comprises 50,000 or so distinct CDR3 sequences, roughly 10% of which are singletons, and approximately 15% rests with the top ten. Time point reported: patch test 3, about 24 weeks after DPC sensitization. The treatment: therapeutic diphenylcyclopropenone sensitization with weekly scalp DPC. Material: whole blood, obtained in connection with sensitization to the hapten diphenylcyclopropenone (DPC). These receptors originate from a woman in her 40s with alopecia areata. Some clones in this sample may be carry-over from other donors' samples.

V and J are TRBV10-2 and TRBJ2-5; D remains unclear. V lost 0 bases and J 7 bases, leaving 6 bases between the germline ends. Germline lookup yields CDR1 WSHSY and CDR2 SAAADI. The CDR3 consists of 12 residues. CDR3 in amino acids: CASSESPWTQYF. CDR3 sequence (DNA): TGCGCCAGCAGTGAGTCTCCGTGGACCCAGTACTTC.

The rearrangement links TRBV3-1 to TRBJ2-3; D gene unclear. The V gene's germline CDR1 is LGHDT and CDR2 YNNKEL (reference sequence). V dropped 4 bases and J dropped 5 bases, with 13 bases sitting between them. The CDR3 sequence is 14 residues long. CDR3: CASSPQWVLDTQYF. The CDR3, as DNA: TGTGCCAGCAGCCCTCAGTGGGTCCTAGATACGCAGTATTTT.

CDR3 sequence reads: CASSLALPPETQYF. The CDR3 nucleotides are TGTGCCAGCAGCTTAGCCCTACCCCCGGAGACCCAGTACTTC. The J gene is TRBJ2-5, the V gene TRBV7-6; D uncertain. Germline assignment: CDR1 SGHVS and CDR2 FNYEAQ. V was clipped by 0 bases and J by 5 bases, with 10 bases between them. The CDR3 sequence is 14 residues long.

This clonotype appeared a few times. V is TRBV9 and J is TRBJ2-3; D is unresolved. V was trimmed by 3 bases and J by 0 bases, leaving 14 bases between them. Germline V lookup: CDR1 SGDLS, CDR2 YYNGEE. The CDR3 has 16 residues. The CDR3, as DNA: TGTGCCAGCAGCGGAAGAGACGTTTCTAGCACAGATACGCAGTATTTT. It specifies CASSGRDVSSTDTQYF.

This clonotype has just a few counts. DNA for the CDR3: TGCAGTGCTAGAGAAGGGACGCTTGGGACTAGCTATGAGACCCAGTACTTC. Translating gives CSAREGTLGTSYETQYF. The chain joins TRBV20-1 to TRBJ2-5; 9 bases fit TRBD2. The CDR3 runs 17 residues. With V trimmed by 0 bases and J by 5 bases, 13 bases remained unmatched. Germline V gene lookup returns CDR1 DFQATT and CDR2 SNEGSKA (reference sequence).

This clonotype was picked up a small number of times. The chain couples TRBV6-2 or TRBV6-3 to TRBJ2-7, with D possibly being TRBD1 (5 bases). This CDR3 contains 13 residues. Trimming took off 7 bases at V and 0 bases at J, with 10 bases between the two ends. The germline gives CDR1 MNHEY, CDR2 SVGEGT. CDR3 in amino acids: CASTKDNSYEQYF. The DNA for the CDR3 is TGTGCCAGCACCAAGGACAACTCCTACGAGCAGTACTTC.

This clonotype was seen repeatedly, ten times or more. The genes are TRBV20-1 and TRBJ1-1; D remains ambiguous. The CDR3 totals 10 residues. Germline V gene sequence: CDR1 DFQATT, CDR2 SNEGSKA (reference sequence). V shed 6 bases and J shed 5 bases, with 7 bases lying between them. The CDR3 is CSASHTEAFF. CDR3 sequence (DNA): TGCAGTGCAAGCCATACTGAAGCTTTCTTT.

This clonotype was found a few times. The chain combines TRBV4-2 with TRBJ2-1, with TRBD2 identical over 7 bases. V dropped 0 bases and J dropped 6; count of bases not matched to a gene: 11. This CDR3 contains 17 residues. Germline assignment: CDR1 LGHNA and CDR2 YNFKEQ. CDR3 protein: CASSQDGAWTRGNEQFF. The CDR3 DNA reads as TGTGCCAGCAGCCAAGATGGGGCTTGGACTAGGGGCAATGAGCAGTTCTTC.

This clonotype was counted ten times or more. This rearrangement joins TRBV6-2 or TRBV6-3 to TRBJ2-7; a possible D gene is TRBD1 (5 bases). Germline CDR1 and CDR2: MNHEY and SVGEGT. The CDR3 covers 13 residues. V lost 2 bases and J 2 bases, leaving 7 bases between the germline ends. The CDR3 protein is CASSYDSTYEQYF. Written as DNA, the CDR3 is TGTGCCAGCAGTTACGACAGTACCTACGAGCAGTACTTC.

There are a few counts of this clonotype. J is TRBJ1-5 and V is TRBV15; weak D call: TRBD1 (6 bases). V lost 3 bases, J lost 5 bases, and 14 bases lay in between. Germline V gene lookup returns CDR1 LNHNV and CDR2 YYDKDF (reference sequence). The CDR3 runs to 15 residues. Written as DNA, the CDR3 is TGTGCCACCAGCAGCACCGGGACACGATATCAGCCCCAGCATTTT. Translating it yields CATSSTGTRYQPQHF.

The genes are TRBV20-1 and TRBJ2-5, with TRBD2 identical over 7 bases. The CDR3 is 16 amino acids. J gave up 2 bases and V 0 bases, and 9 bases lay outside the gene matches. Germline CDR1 is DFQATT and CDR2 is SNEGSKA (reference sequence). For the CDR3, the DNA is TGCAGTGCTAGAGATCGTGAGCGGGGCTTACAAGAGACCCAGTACTTC. Translating gives CSARDRERGLQETQYF.

The chain joins TRBV7-6 to TRBJ1-2; 7 bases are shared with TRBD1. From germline, CDR1 is SGHVS and CDR2 FNYEAQ. J lost 4 bases, V lost 4 bases, and 6 bases had no gene match. The CDR3 extends over 14 amino acids. This CDR3 is CASSSRQGAYGYTF. The CDR3 DNA sequence: TGTGCCAGCAGCTCAAGACAGGGTGCCTATGGCTACACCTTC.

This clonotype was seen repeatedly, ten times or more. The rearrangement joins TRBV6-5 to TRBJ2-1; TRBD2 matches at 10 bases. This CDR3 region has 16 residues. V trimming: 3 bases; J trimming: 4 bases; junction bases outside the gene matches: 6. CDR1 is MNHEY and CDR2 is SVGAGI in the germline V gene. The DNA of the CDR3 is TGTGCCAGCAGTTATATAGCGGGGGGTTCGTACAATGAGCAGTTCTTC. This codes for CASSYIAGGSYNEQFF.

This clonotype was counted between two and nine times. The chain combines TRBV21-1 with TRBJ1-5; the table assigns TRBD1, which was not confirmed against the DNA. TRBV21-1 is marked as a pseudogene. There are 20 residues in the CDR3. The CDR3 DNA is TGTGCCAGCAGCAAACACCCCAGCCTCTCCCCCTTATATAGCAATCAGCCCCAGCATTTT. As protein: CASSKHPSLSPLYSNQPQHF.

This clonotype was found many times. V gene TRBV25-1 combines with J gene TRBJ2-2; D uncertain. Trimming shortened V by 3 bases and J by 3 bases, and 8 bases separated the two germline ends. This CDR3 has 14 residues. Germline V lookup: CDR1 MGHDK, CDR2 SYGVNS. In DNA, the CDR3 is TGTGCCAGCAGTGAGTCCGCGGACACCGGGGAGCTGTTTTTT. Protein sequence: CASSESADTGELFF.

This clonotype showed up just a few times. V gene TRBV18 combines with J gene TRBJ2-3, with 10 nucleotides matching TRBD1. With V trimmed by 3 bases and J by 2 bases, 5 bases remained unmatched. From germline, CDR1 is KGHSH and CDR2 LQKENI. CDR3 length: 16 residues. The CDR3 here is CASSPRTGGYTDTQYF. CDR3 sequence (DNA): TGTGCCAGCTCACCCAGGACAGGGGGGTACACAGATACGCAGTATTTT.

V and J are TRBV28 and TRBJ1-5; D perhaps matches TRBD1 (5 bases). This CDR3 contains 14 residues. V was pared by 5 bases and J by 3 bases, with 11 bases between. Germline V lookup: CDR1 MDHEN, CDR2 SYDVKM. In DNA, the CDR3 is TGTGCCAGCAGTCTACAGGTTAACAATCAGCCCCAGCATTTT. Residues: CASSLQVNNQPQHF.

This rearrangement joins TRBV4-1 to TRBJ2-5; D not resolved. This CDR3 contains 13 residues. With 4 bases removed from V and 5 bases from J, the gap between germline ends came to 11 bases. Germline V CDR1 and CDR2: MGHRA, YSYEKL. CDR3 region: CASSPSSEETQYF. CDR3 bases: TGCGCCAGCAGCCCGAGCAGCGAGGAGACCCAGTACTTC.

This clonotype was observed a few times. The chain carries TRBV7-9 and TRBJ2-6; 7 positions agree with TRBD2. CDR1 SEHNR and CDR2 FQNEAQ come from the germline V gene (reference sequence). CDR3 length equals 17 residues. J was trimmed by 0 bases and V by 7 bases; bases with no gene match: 9. CDR3 nucleotides: TGTGCCAGCACCTCGAGGCGGGGGAACTCTGGGGCCAACGTCCTGACTTTC. It yields the protein CASTSRRGNSGANVLTF.

This chain connects TRBV3-1 to TRBJ2-2; TRBD1 agrees at 7 bases. Germline CDR1 LGHDT, CDR2 YNNKEL (reference sequence). V shed 4 bases and J 0 bases; nucleotides not matched to a gene: 5. The CDR3 runs 16 residues. CDR3 in DNA: TGTGCCAGCAGCCTCACAGGGGCACCGAACACCGGGGAGCTGTTTTTT. This sequence encodes CASSLTGAPNTGELFF.

This clonotype was found a few times. The chain is built from TRBV29-1 and TRBJ2-2; 7 nucleotides match TRBD2. CDR3 size: 17 residues. Germline loops: CDR1 SQVTM, CDR2 ANQGSEA. V gave up 4 bases and J gave up 7 bases; unmatched junction bases: 18. CDR3 sequence (DNA): TGCAGCGTTGTATTCAGGGAGGGAGAGCCCCGTGGCGGGGAGCTGTTTTTT. Protein: CSVVFREGEPRGGELFF.

This clonotype was detected many times. J is TRBJ2-3 and V is TRBV28, with D unresolved. The CDR3 spans 15 residues. Germline V lookup: CDR1 MDHEN, CDR2 SYDVKM. The V and J ends lost 5 bases and 2 bases respectively, with 14 bases between them. CDR3 amino acids: CASSPPSRLTDTQYF. The CDR3 DNA reads as TGTGCCAGCAGTCCCCCCTCTAGACTCACAGATACGCAGTATTTT.

The table lists this clonotype with a count of one. A much bigger clone sits one base away, suggesting this may be a read error. The chain has TRBV7-2 and TRBJ1-2; D unclear. Germline V lookup: CDR1 SGHTA, CDR2 FQGNSA. With 5 bases removed from V and 4 bases from J, the gap between germline ends came to 14 bases. This CDR3 is built from 14 residues. The CDR3 DNA follows: TGTGCCAGCAGCCAGAGCGCGGGCTTCTATGGCTACACCTTC. Its translation is CASSQSAGFYGYTF.

The sample holds many counts of this clonotype. The chain links TRBV24-1 to TRBJ2-3; TRBD1 aligns across 8 bases. Germline loops: CDR1 KGHDR, CDR2 SFDVKD. Unmatched junction bases numbered 8, after V lost 4 bases and J lost 6 bases. The CDR3 covers 15 residues. This CDR3 is CATSDPGQAGDTQYF. The CDR3, as DNA: TGTGCCACCAGTGACCCGGGACAGGCGGGGGATACGCAGTATTTT.

The V call is TRBV4-1, the J call TRBJ1-6, with D maybe TRBD1 (5 bases). The CDR3 loop spans 13 amino acids. CDR1 is MGHRA and CDR2 is YSYEKL in the germline V gene. Trimming took 8 bases from V and 6 from J, leaving 11 bases between them. In DNA, the CDR3 is TGCGCCAGCTCGGGCAGGGCTAATTCACCCCTCCACTTT. Its translation is CASSGRANSPLHF.

This clonotype was detected only a few times. The CDR3 coding sequence is TGCGCCAGCAGCCAAGATAGGTGGCTTAACACCGGGGAGCTGTTTTTT. Residues: CASSQDRWLNTGELFF. The rearrangement joins TRBV4-1 to TRBJ2-2; no clear D. Trimming removed 0 bases from V and 2 bases from J, with 10 bases in between. Per the germline V gene, CDR1 is MGHRA and CDR2 is YSYEKL. This CDR3 is built from 16 residues.

This clonotype was observed many times. V usage is TRBV3-1 and J usage is TRBJ2-7; TRBD2 matches 8 bases. The CDR3 is made up of 17 amino acids. Germline lookup yields CDR1 LGHDT and CDR2 YNNKEL (reference sequence). V lost 2 bases, J lost 0 bases, and 9 bases stayed unmatched. CDR3 region: CASSQLRTSSISYEQYF. For the CDR3, the DNA is TGTGCCAGCAGCCAACTCCGGACTAGCTCCATCTCCTACGAGCAGTACTTC.

This clonotype was seen a few times. The V call is TRBV15, the J call TRBJ1-3; 7 nucleotides agree with TRBD1. Germline V CDR1 and CDR2: LNHNV, YYDKDF (reference sequence). CDR3 size: 15 residues. V dropped 0 bases and J dropped 2; count of bases not matched to a gene: 1. CDR3 nucleotides: TGTGCCACCAGCAGAGAGGGGACAGCTGGAAACACCATATATTTT. This encodes CATSREGTAGNTIYF.

The table lists this clonotype with many counts. The chain recombines TRBV2 with TRBJ2-7; TRBD1 matches 7 bases. The germline gives CDR1 SNHLY, CDR2 FYNNEI. V lost 8 bases to trimming and J lost 0 bases; unmatched junction nucleotides: 4. The CDR3 totals 13 residues. The CDR3, as DNA: TGTGCCAGCTCCGGGACAGTCTCCTACGAGCAGTACTTC. Translation: CASSGTVSYEQYF.

The genes are TRBV29-1 and TRBJ1-2, with D maybe TRBD1 (6 bases). The germline CDR1 and CDR2 sequences are SQVTM and ANQGSEA. CDR3 length: 12 amino acids. The V end was cut by 7 bases, the J end by 2 bases, with 11 bases between. CDR3 in DNA: TGCAGCGCATCGGACAGAAACTATGGCTACACCTTC. Protein: CSASDRNYGYTF.